The next 21 T cell receptor beta chains were all read from a single sample in a study of vaccination and CD4 T cells after COVID-19. These TCRs are of unknown antigen specificity. The Oncomine TCR Beta short-read assay sequenced DNA from cultured CD4+ T cells. TCRdb fed the PCR reads into MiXCR, producing one record per CDR3 protein. Of about 10,000 distinct CDR3 sequences listed, roughly 27% are singletons. Treatment of the sample: roughly 11-day PBMC culture with coronavirus spike peptide pools or control peptides (ViraFEST assay). The sample was CD4+ T cells from blood, cultured in vitro, taken before SARS-CoV-2 vaccination. These receptors were collected from a human donor who received a COVID-19 vaccine.

The chain recombines TRBV9 with TRBJ2-2; 8 nucleotides line up with TRBD2. Looked up from germline, CDR1 is SGDLS and CDR2 is YYNGEE. Germline trimming cut 4 bases from V and 3 bases from J; bases unmatched to any gene: 5. CDR3 length equals 15 residues. In DNA form, the CDR3 reads TGTGCCAGCAGCCGGAGCGGGGGTGACACCGGGGAGCTGTTTTTT. Encoded protein: CASSRSGGDTGELFF.

The rearrangement links TRBV5-1 to TRBJ2-7; 8 bases are a match to TRBD2. The CDR3 spans 15 residues. The V and J ends lost 0 bases and 5 bases, in that order; junction bases with no gene match: 7. Germline-derived CDR1 and CDR2 are SGHRS and YFSETQ. This CDR3 is CASSLAGLAPHEQYF. CDR3 DNA: TGCGCCAGCAGCTTGGCCGGACTAGCCCCCCACGAGCAGTACTTC.

The chain has TRBV12-3 or TRBV12-4 and TRBJ1-1; weak D call: TRBD1 (6 bases). CDR3 length: 16 residues. V gave up 4 bases and J gave up 5 bases, with 20 bases separating them. The CDR3 here is CASSYPPTGRGTEAFF. The CDR3 DNA reads as TGTGCCAGCAGTTACCCTCCGACAGGCCGGGGAACTGAAGCTTTCTTT.

The V gene is TRBV9, the J gene TRBJ1-6; D possibly corresponds to TRBD1 (6 bases). V lost 2 bases, J lost 5 bases, and 8 bases lay in between. CDR3 length equals 14 residues. Germline assignment: CDR1 SGDLS and CDR2 YYNGEE. The CDR3: CASSVSGDNSPLHF. CDR3 bases: TGTGCCAGCAGCGTGTCAGGGGATAATTCACCCCTCCACTTT.

CDR3 sequence (DNA): TGTGCCAGCAGTTTAGCCAGCGGGGGGAACACCGGGGAGCTGTTTTTT. It specifies CASSLASGGNTGELFF. This sequence joins TRBV12-3 or TRBV12-4 and TRBJ2-2, with 8 bases matching TRBD2. V shed 0 bases, J shed 1 base, and the junction held 1 base outside the gene matches. CDR3 length: 16 amino acids.

The CDR3 region is CASSHTRRGRGSPLHF. CDR3 DNA sequence: TGTGCCAGCAGCCATACACGCAGGGGGCGAGGGTCACCCCTCCACTTT. The V and J genes are TRBV7-9 and TRBJ1-6; TRBD1 matches 8 bases. The V gene end was trimmed by 5 bases and the J gene end by 10 bases; junction bases not matched to a gene: 13. This CDR3 comprises 16 residues. CDR1 and CDR2 from the germline V gene are SEHNR and FQNEAQ (reference sequence).

This sequence joins TRBV20-1 and TRBJ2-5, with TRBD1 identical over 12 bases. Trimming cost V 5 bases and J 4 bases; bases outside gene matches: 17. CDR3 length: 18 residues. The V gene's germline CDR1 is DFQATT and CDR2 SNEGSKA (reference sequence). CDR3 bases: TGCAGTGCTGAAACCGGGACAGGGGGCGGGCTTCTGAGAGAGACCCAGTACTTC. It specifies CSAETGTGGGLLRETQYF.

The chain joins TRBV19 to TRBJ2-7; 9 bases agree with TRBD1. Losses at the gene ends were 10 bases for V and 0 bases for J; bases not matched to a gene: 7. CDR3 length equals 14 residues. Germline V lookup: CDR1 LNHDA, CDR2 SQIVND (reference sequence). This CDR3 reads CATKDRGNSYEQYF. CDR3 coding DNA: TGTGCCACCAAGGACAGGGGAAACTCCTACGAGCAGTACTTC. The full variable domain, in which reference TRBV19 and TRBJ2-7 provide the parts outside the CDR3, is DGGITQSPKYLFRKEGQNVTLSCEQNLNHDAMYWYRQDPGQGLRLIYYSQIVNDFQKGDIAEGYSVSREKKESFPLTVTSAQKNPTAFYLCATKDRGNSYEQYFGPGTRLTVT.

The chain couples TRBV3-1 to TRBJ2-3; no definite D call. The CDR3 has 14 amino acids. The germline V gene encodes CDR1 LGHDT and CDR2 YNNKEL (reference sequence). The V end lost 0 bases, the J end lost 7 bases, and 11 bases lay between the germline ends. CDR3 region: CASSQDVSANTQYF. CDR3 sequence (DNA): TGTGCCAGCAGCCAAGATGTGAGCGCAAATACGCAGTATTTT.

The chain recombines TRBV6-2 or TRBV6-3 with TRBJ2-5; D not resolved. The CDR3 runs 14 residues. From germline, CDR1 is MNHEY and CDR2 SVGEGT. The V and J ends lost 1 base and 2 bases respectively, with 8 bases between them. The CDR3, as DNA: TGTGCCAGCAGTTACTTGGCTAGTCAAGAGACCCAGTACTTC. This gives the protein CASSYLASQETQYF.

This clonotype was detected a few times. This sequence joins TRBV2 and TRBJ1-2; a weak D match, TRBD1 (6 bases). CDR1 and CDR2 from the germline V gene are SNHLY and FYNNEI. V lost 0 bases to trimming and J lost 5 bases, with 10 bases between them. The CDR3 sequence is 14 residues long. This chain's CDR3 is CASSEAWGRYGYTF. CDR3 nucleotide sequence: TGTGCCAGCAGTGAAGCGTGGGGGCGGTATGGCTACACCTTC.

This clonotype was detected only a few times. The rearrangement links TRBV6-1 to TRBJ1-6; D might be TRBD1 (6 bases). Trimming removed 6 bases from V and 8 bases from J, with 23 bases in between. Germline CDR1 MNHNS, CDR2 SASEGT. This CDR3 contains 17 residues. The CDR3 loop is CASRVSRKRGTHSPLHF. The CDR3 DNA sequence: TGTGCCAGCAGAGTAAGCCGTAAGAGGGGGACCCATTCACCCCTCCACTTT.

This sequence joins TRBV14 and TRBJ2-5, with a tentative D call TRBD2 (6 bases). The CDR3 is 13 amino acids. Between the trimmed V and J ends, which lost 4 bases and 0 bases, there was a span of 6 bases. Germline V gives CDR1 SGHDN, CDR2 FVKESK. CDR3 sequence reads: CASSRGDQETQYF. CDR3 sequence (DNA): TGTGCCAGCAGCCGGGGGGACCAAGAGACCCAGTACTTC.

The V call is TRBV12-2, the J call TRBJ2-3; the table's D call TRBD2 went unverified against the DNA. TRBV12-2 is assigned pseudogene status. The CDR3 runs to 17 residues. This CDR3 reads CAPRLQVPAGRKDTQYF. CDR3 DNA sequence: TGTGCACCCCGCTTACAAGTTCCAGCGGGGAGGAAAGATACGCAGTATTTT.

There are a few counts of this clonotype. V usage is TRBV20-1 and J usage is TRBJ1-6, with a tentative D call TRBD1 (5 bases). CDR3 length: 14 amino acids. The V end was cut by 6 bases, the J end by 7 bases, with 16 bases between. CDR1 and CDR2 (germline): DFQATT, SNEGSKA (reference sequence). CDR3 in DNA: TGCAGTGCGGGGACGGGACGCCCCAATTCACCCCTCCACTTT. The encoded protein is CSAGTGRPNSPLHF.

The table lists this clonotype with a few counts. The chain joins TRBV6-1 to TRBJ1-6; 8 nucleotides align to TRBD1. The ends lost 6 bases at V and 10 bases at J; junction bases unmatched: 14. Germline CDR1 reads MNHNS; CDR2 reads SASEGT. The CDR3 has 16 residues. CDR3 protein: CASSRANQGALSPLHF. In DNA form, the CDR3 reads TGTGCCAGCAGCCGGGCGAATCAGGGGGCACTCTCACCCCTCCACTTT.

The table lists this clonotype with a few counts. The chain uses TRBV30 and TRBJ2-5, with 8 bases that match TRBD1. V lost 5 bases and J lost 4; bases outside the gene matches: 9. The CDR3 extends over 14 amino acids. CDR1 and CDR2 from the germline V gene are GTSNPN and SVGIG (reference sequence). The CDR3 loop reads CAWADRVISETQYF. The CDR3 DNA reads TGTGCCTGGGCGGACAGGGTTATTTCAGAGACCCAGTACTTC.

Within the sample, this clonotype is medium-sized. CDR3 protein: CASSKSADTPRSPGTLGTEAFF. CDR3 sequence (DNA): TGTGCCAGCAGCAAAAGCGCGGACACGCCAAGGAGTCCAGGGACCTTGGGCACTGAAGCTTTCTTT. The V and J genes are TRBV21-1 and TRBJ1-1. TRBV21-1 is marked as a pseudogene. CDR3 size: 22 residues.

This rearrangement joins TRBV19 to TRBJ2-7, with no clear D. The CDR3 sequence is 15 residues long. V was clipped by 3 bases and J by 2 bases, with 14 bases between them. Germline values: CDR1 LNHDA, CDR2 SQIVND (reference sequence). DNA of the CDR3: TGTGCCAGTAGTATCGGGCGCGATGGAACCTACGAGCAGTACTTC. This translates into CASSIGRDGTYEQYF.

On this clonotype: A much larger clone differs by one base, so this may be a read error. V gene TRBV15 combines with J gene TRBJ2-4; 8 positions agree with TRBD1. Trimming took 8 bases from V and 0 from J; bases not matched to a gene: 15. Germline loops: CDR1 LNHNV, CDR2 YYDKDF (reference sequence). The CDR3 covers 18 residues. The CDR3 region has the DNA TGTGCCACCGGCTCGACAGGGGCGTGGATGAAAGCCAAAAACATTCAGTACTTC. This gives the protein CATGSTGAWMKAKNIQYF.

The chain couples TRBV6-1 to TRBJ2-7; D uncertain. Trimming removed 5 bases at V and 3 bases at J, with 14 bases between. This CDR3 comprises 14 residues. Looked up from germline, CDR1 is MNHNS and CDR2 is SASEGT. The CDR3 is CASSRAMGGYEQYF. The CDR3 DNA reads as TGTGCCAGCAGTCGGGCGATGGGTGGCTACGAGCAGTACTTC.